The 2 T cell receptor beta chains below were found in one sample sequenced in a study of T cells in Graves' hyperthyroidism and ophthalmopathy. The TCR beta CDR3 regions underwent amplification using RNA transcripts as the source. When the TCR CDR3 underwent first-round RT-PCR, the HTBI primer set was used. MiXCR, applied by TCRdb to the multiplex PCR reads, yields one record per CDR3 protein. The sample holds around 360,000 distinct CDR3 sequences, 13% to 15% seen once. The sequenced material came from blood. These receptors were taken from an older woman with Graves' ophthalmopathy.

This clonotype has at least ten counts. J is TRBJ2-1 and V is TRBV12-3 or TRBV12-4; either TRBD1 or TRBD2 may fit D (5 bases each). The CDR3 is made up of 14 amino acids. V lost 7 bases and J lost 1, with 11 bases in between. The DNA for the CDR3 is TGTGCCAGCACCCCAGGGAGTTCCTACAATGAGCAGTTCTTC. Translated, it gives CASTPGSSYNEQFF.

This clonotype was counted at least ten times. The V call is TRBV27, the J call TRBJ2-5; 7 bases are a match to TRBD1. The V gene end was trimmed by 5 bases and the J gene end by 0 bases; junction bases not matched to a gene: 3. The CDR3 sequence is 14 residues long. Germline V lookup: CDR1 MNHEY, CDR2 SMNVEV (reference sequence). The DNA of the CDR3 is TGTGCCAGCAGTAAAGACAGGGACCAAGAGACCCAGTACTTC. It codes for CASSKDRDQETQYF.